Sequencing of this TCR beta chain was carried out in a study of identical twins. The CDR3 is made up of 16 amino acids. The V gene lost 7 bases and the J gene lost 1 base, with 19 bases spanning the gap. Per germline, CDR1 MDHEN and CDR2 SYDVKM. Study-level findings and limits: It was cross-sectional statistical analysis, not following the same donors, that the conclusions relied on.

Template switching (which added a universal primer site) was used, and cDNA carried unique molecular identifiers. TCRdb reprocessed the 5' RACE reads with MiXCR, giving one entry per CDR3 protein. Of roughly 1,500,000 distinct CDR3 sequences in the sample, under 35% are singletons; the top ten hold 0.25% to 0.3%. A few counts support this clonotype. Its antigen is still unknown. The chain carries TRBV28 and TRBJ2-5; TRBD1 might be the D (6 bases). This clonotype originated in a newborn girl in good health. The specimen sequenced was cord blood. Here the CDR3 DNA reads TGTGCCAGCACCAAAGGGAGCTCAGGGGTCCAAGAGACCCAGTACTTC. Translating gives CASTKGSSGVQETQYF.